This is a list of T cell receptor beta chains from one sample in a study of blood T cell repertoires in COVID-19. Using immunoSEQ multiplex PCR, the repertoire was profiled, and TCRdb retains in-frame clones only, with some absent. The sample includes approximately 460,000 clones, nearly 90% of them seen just once. Material: peripheral blood. The source of these receptors is a young man with COVID-19, enrolled during active disease. Each CDR3 is given with its conserved first and last residue. The order of the fields is J gene, D gene, V gene, clone size, CDR3 DNA, CDR3 protein. The D gene is left open where the match is weak. Size is stated for part of the rows, as once, few or many counts, or as a class when the clone is expanded.

J gene: TRBJ1-1; D gene: .; V gene: TRBV12-3/TRBV12-4; clone size: .; CDR3 DNA: TGTGCCAGCAGGACCACAGCAAACACTGAAGCTTTCTTT; CDR3 protein: CASRTTANTEAFF
J gene: TRBJ1-5; D gene: .; V gene: TRBV4-1; clone size: .; CDR3 DNA: TGCGCCAGCAGCCAAGGCCTGGCAGTAAATCAGCCCCAGCATTTT; CDR3 protein: CASSQGLAVNQPQHF
J gene: TRBJ2-1; D gene: .; V gene: TRBV9; clone size: .; CDR3 DNA: TGTGCCAGCAGCGCTACCCGGGGGGCCGATGAGCAGTTCTTC; CDR3 protein: CASSATRGADEQFF
J gene: TRBJ2-7; D gene: .; V gene: TRBV3-1/TRBV3-2; clone size: .; CDR3 DNA: TGTGCCAGCAGCCCCACTCGGGGTTACGAGCAGTACTTC; CDR3 protein: CASSPTRGYEQYF
J gene: TRBJ2-1; D gene: .; V gene: TRBV19; clone size: .; CDR3 DNA: TGTGCCAGTAGTATAGCGGCTAGAGTCTCCTACAATGAGCAGTTCTTC; CDR3 protein: CASSIAARVSYNEQFF
J gene: TRBJ1-1; D gene: .; V gene: TRBV5-6; clone size: .; CDR3 DNA: TGTGCCAGCAGCTTGTTTGCCTCTATGAACACTGAAGCTTTCTTT; CDR3 protein: CASSLFASMNTEAFF
J gene: TRBJ2-7; D gene: TRBD1; V gene: TRBV3-1/TRBV3-2; clone size: .; CDR3 DNA: TGTGCCAGCAGCCATCATGGACAGGGGGCTTACGAGCAGTACTTC; CDR3 protein: CASSHHGQGAYEQYF
J gene: TRBJ2-4; D gene: TRBD2; V gene: TRBV11-3; clone size: .; CDR3 DNA: TGTGCCAGCAGCTTAGGGGTGGCGGGGGACATTCAGTACTTC; CDR3 protein: CASSLGVAGDIQYF
J gene: TRBJ1-6; D gene: .; V gene: TRBV7-6; clone size: .; CDR3 DNA: TGTGCCAGCAGCTTGGGGCAGGGGAATAATTCACCCCTCCACTTT; CDR3 protein: CASSLGQGNNSPLHF
J gene: TRBJ2-7; D gene: TRBD2; V gene: TRBV5-1; clone size: .; CDR3 DNA: TGCGCCAGCAGCTCCTTCCTAGCGGGGGACGAGCAGTACTTC; CDR3 protein: CASSSFLAGDEQYF
J gene: TRBJ2-4; D gene: TRBD1; V gene: TRBV5-5; clone size: once; CDR3 DNA: TGTGCCAGCAGCTTGGGACAGGGAAACATTCAGTACTTC; CDR3 protein: CASSLGQGNIQYF
J gene: TRBJ1-5; D gene: TRBD1; V gene: TRBV6-5; clone size: .; CDR3 DNA: TGTGCCAGCAGGAGGACAGGGCGCAATCAGCCCCAGCATTTT; CDR3 protein: CASRRTGRNQPQHF
J gene: TRBJ2-3; D gene: TRBD1; V gene: TRBV2; clone size: .; CDR3 DNA: TGTGCCAGCAGTGAAGGACAGGGACGCACAGATACGCAGTATTTT; CDR3 protein: CASSEGQGRTDTQYF
J gene: TRBJ1-6; D gene: .; V gene: TRBV18; clone size: .; CDR3 DNA: TGTGCCAGCTCACCGGGAACAGGGAGAAATTCACCCCTCCACTTT; CDR3 protein: CASSPGTGRNSPLHF
J gene: TRBJ2-1; D gene: .; V gene: TRBV5-4; clone size: .; CDR3 DNA: TGTGCCAGCAGCTTGTTTAGGGGCGGAAGCTCCTACAATGAGCAGTTCTTC; CDR3 protein: CASSLFRGGSSYNEQFF
J gene: TRBJ2-7; D gene: .; V gene: TRBV2; clone size: once; CDR3 DNA: TGTGCCAGCTCACTCCCTAGCGAGGTCGGGACTCGGGGCTACTACGAGCAGTACTTC; CDR3 protein: CASSLPSEVGTRGYYEQYF
J gene: TRBJ2-7; D gene: TRBD1; V gene: TRBV2; clone size: .; CDR3 DNA: TGTGCCAGCAGGGAACCGGGACAGGCCACCTACGAGCAGTACTTC; CDR3 protein: CASREPGQATYEQYF
J gene: TRBJ1-6; D gene: .; V gene: TRBV7-8; clone size: .; CDR3 DNA: TGTGCCAGCAGCTTAACAGGGATCACCCTCCACTTT; CDR3 protein: CASSLTGITLHF
J gene: TRBJ2-5; D gene: TRBD2; V gene: TRBV11-3; clone size: .; CDR3 DNA: TGTGCCAGCAGCTTGGGGGGGGACCAAGAGACCCAGTACTTC; CDR3 protein: CASSLGGDQETQYF
J gene: TRBJ2-3; D gene: .; V gene: TRBV20-1; clone size: .; CDR3 DNA: TGCAGTGCTAGTTCGGCACCCAGGGGACCAGATACGCAGTATTTT; CDR3 protein: CSASSAPRGPDTQYF
J gene: TRBJ1-2; D gene: TRBD1; V gene: TRBV7-8; clone size: .; CDR3 DNA: TGTGCCAGCAGGACGGGACAGAACTATGGCTACACCTTC; CDR3 protein: CASRTGQNYGYTF
J gene: TRBJ1-1; D gene: .; V gene: TRBV5-4; clone size: .; CDR3 DNA: TGTGCCAGCAGCTTGACCTCAGGACACCCGGGAGCTTTCTTT; CDR3 protein: CASSLTSGHPGAFF
J gene: TRBJ1-5; D gene: .; V gene: TRBV15; clone size: .; CDR3 DNA: TGTGCCACCAGCAGAGCCGAGGCGGGATGGAAGCCCCAGCATTTT; CDR3 protein: CATSRAEAGWKPQHF
J gene: TRBJ1-1; D gene: .; V gene: TRBV12-3/TRBV12-4; clone size: .; CDR3 DNA: TGTGCCAGCAGTCCTCTGAACACTGAAGCTTTCTTT; CDR3 protein: CASSPLNTEAFF
J gene: TRBJ2-1; D gene: TRBD1; V gene: TRBV11-3; clone size: .; CDR3 DNA: TGTGCCAGCAGCCAGAGGGACAGGGTAGTGCAGTTCTTC; CDR3 protein: CASSQRDRVVQFF
J gene: TRBJ1-3; D gene: TRBD1; V gene: TRBV5-1; clone size: .; CDR3 DNA: TGCGCCAGCAGCCCGCAGGGGGCTCGAGACACCATATATTTT; CDR3 protein: CASSPQGARDTIYF
J gene: TRBJ2-7; D gene: .; V gene: TRBV1; clone size: .; CDR3 DNA: TGCACCAGCAGCCAAACAAAAAGGGACAGGGGGCGCGAGCAGTACTTC; CDR3 protein: CTSSQTKRDRGREQYF
J gene: TRBJ2-3; D gene: .; V gene: TRBV11-2; clone size: .; CDR3 DNA: TGTGCCAGCAGCTTAGTCGTCAGTAACACAGATACGCAGTATTTT; CDR3 protein: CASSLVVSNTDTQYF
J gene: TRBJ2-5; D gene: TRBD2; V gene: TRBV5-1; clone size: .; CDR3 DNA: TGCGCCAGCAGCCCCGGAACTAGCGCGTCAGAGACCCAGTACTTC; CDR3 protein: CASSPGTSASETQYF
J gene: TRBJ1-1; D gene: .; V gene: TRBV5-1; clone size: .; CDR3 DNA: TGCGCCAGCAAACAGGGGAACACTGAAGCTTTCTTT; CDR3 protein: CASKQGNTEAFF
J gene: TRBJ2-7; D gene: .; V gene: TRBV6-5; clone size: .; CDR3 DNA: TGTGCCAGCAGTTACTCGAATCTGCGCCTCTACGAGCAGTACTTC; CDR3 protein: CASSYSNLRLYEQYF
J gene: TRBJ1-4; D gene: TRBD1; V gene: TRBV3-1/TRBV3-2; clone size: .; CDR3 DNA: TGTGCCAGCAGCCAAGCAGGGGGACAGGGGGCAGAACTGTTTTTT; CDR3 protein: CASSQAGGQGAELFF
J gene: TRBJ1-1; D gene: TRBD1; V gene: TRBV18; clone size: .; CDR3 DNA: TGTGCCAGCTCACCCGAACAGGGGAGCACTGAAGCTTTCTTT; CDR3 protein: CASSPEQGSTEAFF
J gene: TRBJ2-2; D gene: TRBD1; V gene: TRBV19; clone size: .; CDR3 DNA: TGTGCCAGTACCCTTTCAGGGGGCTTTGGTACCGGGGAGCTGTTTTTT; CDR3 protein: CASTLSGGFGTGELFF
J gene: TRBJ1-6; D gene: .; V gene: TRBV10-1; clone size: .; CDR3 DNA: TGCGCCAGCAGTTTCGGGATCAATTCACCCCTCCACTTT; CDR3 protein: CASSFGINSPLHF
J gene: TRBJ2-7; D gene: TRBD1; V gene: TRBV2; clone size: .; CDR3 DNA: TGTGCCAGCAGTGGACAGGGGGCCTACGAGCAGTACTTC; CDR3 protein: CASSGQGAYEQYF
J gene: TRBJ2-7; D gene: TRBD1; V gene: TRBV7-9; clone size: .; CDR3 DNA: TGTGCCAGCAGCTTAGAACAGGGGGCGGTTTACGAGCAGTACTTC; CDR3 protein: CASSLEQGAVYEQYF
J gene: TRBJ1-1; D gene: TRBD1; V gene: TRBV4-1; clone size: .; CDR3 DNA: TGCGCCAGCAGCCGCCAGACAGGGTGGGGGAAGAACACTGAAGCTTTCTTT; CDR3 protein: CASSRQTGWGKNTEAFF
J gene: TRBJ2-3; D gene: TRBD2; V gene: TRBV9; clone size: .; CDR3 DNA: TGTGCCAGCAGCGTAGGAAGCGGGGCGGGCACAGATACGCAGTATTTT; CDR3 protein: CASSVGSGAGTDTQYF
J gene: TRBJ2-1; D gene: TRBD1; V gene: TRBV3-1/TRBV3-2; clone size: once; CDR3 DNA: TGTGCCAGCAGCCAATTACAGGGGGCGGGTGAGCAGTTCTTC; CDR3 protein: CASSQLQGAGEQFF
J gene: TRBJ1-1; D gene: .; V gene: TRBV15; clone size: .; CDR3 DNA: TGTGCCACCAGCAGGACAGGATCATTGAACACTGAAGCTTTCTTT; CDR3 protein: CATSRTGSLNTEAFF
J gene: TRBJ2-2; D gene: .; V gene: TRBV9; clone size: .; CDR3 DNA: TGTGCCAGCAGCGTAGGTGACGGGAGATGGGTCGGGGAGCTGTTTTTT; CDR3 protein: CASSVGDGRWVGELFF
J gene: TRBJ1-2; D gene: TRBD1; V gene: TRBV5-1; clone size: .; CDR3 DNA: TGCGCCAGCAGCGAGAACAGACAGGGGCCCCACGGCTACACCTTC; CDR3 protein: CASSENRQGPHGYTF
J gene: TRBJ2-1; D gene: .; V gene: TRBV4-1; clone size: once; CDR3 DNA: TGCGCCAGCAGCCAAGATCAGGGCAGTGGGAATGAGCAGTTCTTC; CDR3 protein: CASSQDQGSGNEQFF
J gene: TRBJ2-3; D gene: .; V gene: TRBV9; clone size: .; CDR3 DNA: TGTGCCAGCAGCTTCCGGGGGACAGATACGCAGTATTTT; CDR3 protein: CASSFRGTDTQYF
J gene: TRBJ2-7; D gene: TRBD1; V gene: TRBV5-6; clone size: .; CDR3 DNA: TGTGCCAGCAGCTTGGGACCCGGGACAGGGGCCTCCTACGAGCAGTACTTC; CDR3 protein: CASSLGPGTGASYEQYF
J gene: TRBJ2-3; D gene: TRBD2; V gene: TRBV18; clone size: .; CDR3 DNA: TGTGCCAGCTCACCGGGACTAGATACAGATACGCAGTATTTT; CDR3 protein: CASSPGLDTDTQYF
J gene: TRBJ2-2; D gene: .; V gene: TRBV7-2; clone size: once; CDR3 DNA: TGTGCCAGCAGGCCCAACTGGAACACCGGGGAGCTGTTTTTT; CDR3 protein: CASRPNWNTGELFF
J gene: TRBJ1-5; D gene: .; V gene: TRBV2; clone size: .; CDR3 DNA: TGTGCCAGCAGGGACAACCTTAATAGCAATCAGCCCCAGCATTTT; CDR3 protein: CASRDNLNSNQPQHF
J gene: TRBJ2-7; D gene: .; V gene: TRBV7-9; clone size: once; CDR3 DNA: TGTGCCAGCAGCTTAGTTCCGACAGACTACGAGCAGTACTTC; CDR3 protein: CASSLVPTDYEQYF
J gene: TRBJ1-6; D gene: .; V gene: TRBV25-1; clone size: .; CDR3 DNA: TGTGCCAGCAGTCTCGATCCCAGATCACCCCTCCACTTT; CDR3 protein: CASSLDPRSPLHF
J gene: TRBJ1-2; D gene: .; V gene: TRBV5-1; clone size: .; CDR3 DNA: TGCGCCAGCAGCTTGTCGCGAGGGAACTATGGCTACACCTTC; CDR3 protein: CASSLSRGNYGYTF
J gene: TRBJ2-7; D gene: .; V gene: TRBV6-2/TRBV6-3; clone size: .; CDR3 DNA: TGTGCCAGCAGTCAGGGGCGCAGGCCGCCCTCCTACGAGCAGTACTTC; CDR3 protein: CASSQGRRPPSYEQYF
J gene: TRBJ2-5; D gene: .; V gene: TRBV3-1/TRBV3-2; clone size: .; CDR3 DNA: TGTGCCAGCAGCCCAACACGGGGGTCGTGGGAGACCCAGTACTTC; CDR3 protein: CASSPTRGSWETQYF
J gene: TRBJ2-2; D gene: TRBD1; V gene: TRBV19; clone size: .; CDR3 DNA: TGTGCCAGTAGTAACTCAAGGGGGCCGGGGGAGCTGTTTTTT; CDR3 protein: CASSNSRGPGELFF
J gene: TRBJ1-5; D gene: TRBD1; V gene: TRBV6-5; clone size: few; CDR3 DNA: TGTGCCAGCAGTCCGGGACAGCAAAATCAGCCCCAGCATTTT; CDR3 protein: CASSPGQQNQPQHF